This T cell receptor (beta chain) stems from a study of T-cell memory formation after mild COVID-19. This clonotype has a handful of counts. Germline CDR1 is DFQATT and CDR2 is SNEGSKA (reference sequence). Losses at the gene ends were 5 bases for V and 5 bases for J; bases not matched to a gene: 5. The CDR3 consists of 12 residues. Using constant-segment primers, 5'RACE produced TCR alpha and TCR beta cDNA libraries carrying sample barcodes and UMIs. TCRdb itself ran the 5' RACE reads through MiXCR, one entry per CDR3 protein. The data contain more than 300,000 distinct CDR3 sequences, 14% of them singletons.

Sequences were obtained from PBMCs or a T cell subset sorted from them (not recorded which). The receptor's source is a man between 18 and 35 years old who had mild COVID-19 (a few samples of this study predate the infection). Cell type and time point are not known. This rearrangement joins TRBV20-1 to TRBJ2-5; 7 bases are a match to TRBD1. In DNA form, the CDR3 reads TGCAGTGCTGGACAGGACCGGGAGACCCAGTACTTC. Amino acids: CSAGQDRETQYF.